The 11 T cell receptor beta chains below come from one sample, sequenced in a study of OX40 agonist ivuxolimab in advanced cancers. Sequencing was performed with immunoSEQ multiplex PCR; in TCRdb, only in-frame clones are kept and a portion is missing. Found here are more than 25,000 clones, about 88% of them singletons; the top ten hold about 16%. Sequences were derived from CD4+ or CD8+ T cells sorted from blood, sampled in a trial of the OX40 agonist ivuxolimab. These receptors were taken from an adult with an advanced solid tumor such as melanoma, head and neck, liver or kidney cancer.

This clone appeared once. The V and J genes are TRBV9 and TRBJ2-1; D not certain. The CDR3 is 15 amino acids. Trimming removed 4 bases from V and 8 bases from J, with 19 bases in between. Germline V gene data show CDR1 as SGDLS and CDR2 as YYNGEE. The CDR3 nucleotides are TGTGCCAGCAGCCCCGATTTAATGGGTTTCGATGAGCAGTTCTTC. Encoded protein: CASSPDLMGFDEQFF.

The J gene is TRBJ2-3, the V gene TRBV7-3; the match to TRBD1 covers 8 bases. CDR3 length: 16 residues. Germline CDR1 and CDR2: SGHTA and FQGTGA. The V segment lost 5 bases and the J segment 0 bases; nucleotides outside the gene matches: 7. The CDR3 loop reads CASSDWDRQSTDTQYF. The CDR3 coding sequence is TGTGCCAGCAGCGACTGGGACAGGCAAAGCACAGATACGCAGTATTTT.

J is TRBJ2-2 and V is TRBV10-3; D may be TRBD1 (6 bases). Germline V CDR1 and CDR2: ENHRY, SYGVKD. Trimming cost V 2 bases and J 0 bases, with 16 bases left between them. The length of the CDR3 is 18 residues. The CDR3 DNA reads as TGTGCCATCAGTGAGCAGGGGACGACCGTCACGAACACCGGGGAGCTGTTTTTT. This encodes CAISEQGTTVTNTGELFF.

In this sample, this clone turned up a few times. The rearrangement joins TRBV4-2 to TRBJ2-7; TRBD2 aligns across 8 bases. This CDR3 spans 15 amino acids. Trimming at V came to 1 base and at J to 2 bases, leaving 4 bases not matched to a gene. Germline loops: CDR1 LGHNA, CDR2 YNFKEQ. Written as DNA, the CDR3 is TGTGCCAGCAGCCAAGGGGTGACTAGCGCCTACGAGCAGTACTTC. It is translated as CASSQGVTSAYEQYF.

The chain combines TRBV5-1 with TRBJ2-1, with D possibly TRBD1 on 5 matching bases. This CDR3 region has 14 residues. Germline V gene data show CDR1 as SGHRS and CDR2 as YFSETQ. V lost 0 bases, J lost 12 bases, and 16 bases lay in between. For the CDR3, the DNA is TGCGCCAGCAGCTTGGGTCTGTGGGGCCCTAGGCAGTTCTTC. Protein: CASSLGLWGPRQFF.

V and J are TRBV15 and TRBJ2-1, with unresolved D. V was trimmed by 3 bases and J by 0 bases, leaving 24 bases between them. This CDR3 has 20 amino acids. The germline V gene has CDR1 LNHNV and CDR2 YYDKDF (reference sequence). The CDR3 DNA is TGTGCCACCAGCAGTTCCCACCCCAATCGCGGCACCCCCTCCTACAATGAGCAGTTCTTC. Residues: CATSSSHPNRGTPSYNEQFF.

The rearrangement links TRBV28 to TRBJ2-7; no reliable D call. The CDR3 contains 12 residues. Trimming removed 3 bases from V and 3 bases from J, with 6 bases in between. The germline V gene encodes CDR1 MDHEN and CDR2 SYDVKM. For the CDR3, the DNA is TGTGCCAGCAGTTTGGCCTTCTACGAGCAGTACTTC. Protein sequence: CASSLAFYEQYF.

The chain employs TRBV7-7 and TRBJ2-5; 10 bases align to TRBD1. Germline loops: CDR1 SSHAT, CDR2 FNYEAQ (reference sequence). This CDR3 is built from 17 residues. J gave up 0 bases and V 11 bases, and 15 bases lay outside the gene matches. In DNA, the CDR3 is TGTGCCCAAGGGGTATATCCCGGGACAGGGGACCAAGAGACCCAGTACTTC. Protein sequence: CAQGVYPGTGDQETQYF. The full variable domain, its missing parts supplied by reference TRBV7-7 and TRBJ2-5, is GAGVSQSPRYKVTKRGQDVTLRCDPISSHATLYWYQQALGQGPEFLTYFNYEAQPDKSGLPSDRFSAERPEGSISTLTIQRTEQRDSAMYRCAQGVYPGTGDQETQYFGPGTRLLVL.

This clone was picked up a small number of times. The CDR3, as DNA: TGTGCCAGCAGCTACCAAGAGACCCAGTACTTC. This gives the protein CASSYQETQYF. The chain links TRBV11-2 to TRBJ2-5; unclear D gene. The CDR3 spans 11 residues. Deletions cut 4 bases from V and 0 bases from J, with 0 bases between. Germline V gene lookup returns CDR1 SGHAT and CDR2 FQNNGV.

CDR3 coding DNA: TGTGCCAGCAGTGTGGGGGGGTTTGCCTACGAGCAGTACTTC. Protein: CASSVGGFAYEQYF. V and J are TRBV25-1 and TRBJ2-7; 7 bases fit TRBD2. V shed 4 bases and J 2 bases; nucleotides not matched to a gene: 5. This CDR3 has 14 residues. Germline V gives CDR1 MGHDK, CDR2 SYGVNS.

The J gene is TRBJ2-1, the V gene TRBV7-6; 7 nucleotides line up with TRBD2. V was clipped by 4 bases and J by 2 bases; unmatched bases: 2. Germline loops: CDR1 SGHVS, CDR2 FNYEAQ. The CDR3 has 14 amino acids. CDR3 in amino acids: CASSSAGPYNEQFF. The CDR3 DNA reads as TGTGCCAGCAGCTCAGCGGGGCCCTACAATGAGCAGTTCTTC.